These T cell receptor beta chains were read from a single sample in a study of T cells in Graves' hyperthyroidism and ophthalmopathy. TCRdb analysed the multiplex PCR reads with MiXCR anew, one entry per CDR3 protein. Of roughly 500,000 distinct CDR3 sequences detected, under 60% appear once; the ten largest clones hold roughly 19%. What was sequenced was peripheral blood or thyroid tissue (not recorded which). Receptors originate from an adult woman with Graves' disease, either hyperthyroidism or ophthalmopathy (not recorded which). Both conserved end residues are part of each CDR3.

13,TRBV25-1,CATAKRDSYEQYF
17,TRBV15,CATSRDRWQGRGQPQHF
12,TRBV10-3,CAISESTETQYF
17,TRBV2,CASSLPDTGGAFYEQYF
12,TRBV29-1,CSAGPKGYEQYF
14,TRBV28,CASSLRRVRQPQHF
12,TRBV6-4,CASSDRANTEAF
14,TRBV5-6,CASSLVWENYEQYF
17,TRBV20-1,CSASMTGGTSGANVLTF
16,TRBV10-2,CASSESIGGRISPLHF
14,TRBV7-9,CASSPMTAGGTQYF
15,TRBV24-1,CATSGRGGSYYEQYF
13,TRBV10-3,CAISLPGQGAQHF
14,TRBV14,CASSHRGVTDTQYF
13,TRBV5-5,CASSLLPPSPLHF
15,TRBV20-1,CSAGGGMYEQEIQYF
16,TRBV6-5,CASSYSRAATNEKLFF
13,TRBV29-1,CSVVRGRVNEQFF
16,TRBV28,CASSHRGDFSGNTIYF
16,TRBV5-4,CASSLAGSGGAETQYF
16,TRBV7-9,CASSFSGTAGNQPQHF
13,TRBV10-3,CAISVDRNSPLHF
15,TRBV5-1,CASSFGFDSGNTIYF
16,TRBV28,CASSLVTGGDGRTQYF
15,TRBV20-1,CSAKTSGAPYNEQFF
16,TRBV2,CASTPLGTTFQNEQFF
14,TRBV19,CASSTQTEIGELFF
13,TRBV20-1,CSAKQGNTGELSW
10,TRBV20-1,CSARDYGYTF
15,TRBV20-1,CSASETEDSNQPQHF
17,TRBV12-3/TRBV12-4,CASGQGQSSSYNEKLFF
17,TRBV6-6,CASSYSPRPIDTGELFF
15,TRBV4-1,CASSRPGTPKFEQYF
17,TRBV7-9,CASSLVGAETNRYGYTF
15,TRBV15,CATSRRSGRRDGYTF